The 17 T cell receptor beta chains reported below all come from one sample, sequenced in a study of shared clonotypes between healthy human individuals. Clones were read by immunoSEQ multiplex PCR, and TCRdb kept only the in-frame ones, dropping some. The sample consists of a few million clones, roughly nine tenths of them appearing once. Sequencing was performed on naive CD4+ T cells sorted from blood. Subset of the sample: CD45RA+ positively selected. Every receptor here comes from a man aged 18-30 years in good health.

The rearrangement uses TRBV7-3 and TRBJ2-3; TRBD2 aligns across 10 bases. V trimming: 7 bases; J trimming: 0 bases; junction bases outside the gene matches: 4. Germline loops: CDR1 SGHTA, CDR2 FQGTGA. The CDR3 has 15 residues. The CDR3 protein is CASNAGLASTDTQYF. The CDR3 nucleotides read TGTGCCAGCAACGCGGGACTAGCGAGCACAGATACGCAGTATTTT. Using reference TRBV7-3 and TRBJ2-3 for the parts outside the CDR3, the full variable domain is GAGVSQTPSNKVTEKGKYVELRCDPISGHTALYWYRQSLGQGPEFLIYFQGTGAADDSGLPNDRFFAVRPEGSVSTLKIQRTERGDSAVYLCASNAGLASTDTQYFGPGTRLTVL.

The chain carries TRBV6-6 and TRBJ2-7; a weak D match, TRBD2 (6 bases). The CDR3 runs to 14 residues. Per the germline V gene, CDR1 is MNHNY and CDR2 is SVGAGI (reference sequence). V was cut by 5 bases and J by 1 base, with 12 bases left in between. The DNA for the CDR3 is TGTGCCAGCAGTCGCGGGATTAATTCCTACGAGCAGTACTTC. Translated: CASSRGINSYEQYF.

The chain couples TRBV27 to TRBJ1-2, with a weak D call TRBD1 (6 bases). V was cut by 7 bases and J by 3 bases, with 18 bases left in between. CDR1 is MNHEY and CDR2 is SMNVEV in the germline V gene (reference sequence). There are 15 residues in the CDR3. The CDR3 loop is CASTSGGGSDYGYTF. The DNA of the CDR3 is TGTGCCAGCACTTCAGGAGGGGGAAGCGACTATGGCTACACCTTC.

The rearrangement links TRBV6-1 to TRBJ2-2; D might be TRBD1 (6 bases). This CDR3 comprises 15 residues. V shed 6 bases and J shed 0 bases, with 11 bases lying between them. Germline V gene data show CDR1 as MNHNS and CDR2 as SASEGT. CDR3 DNA: TGTGCCAGCAGGGGGACAAATGCGAACACCGGGGAGCTGTTTTTT. Protein: CASRGTNANTGELFF.

The V call is TRBV11-2, the J call TRBJ2-3, with a tentative D call TRBD2 (5 bases). V gave up 3 bases and J gave up 6 bases, with 10 bases separating them. There are 13 residues in the CDR3. In germline, CDR1 is SGHAT, CDR2 FQNNGV. Written as DNA, the CDR3 is TGTGCCAGCAGCTTTAGTAGGGAGGATACGCAGTATTTT. Its protein is CASSFSREDTQYF.

This chain links TRBV7-9 with TRBJ2-2, with 10 bases that match TRBD2. Germline CDR1 is SEHNR and CDR2 is FQNEAQ (reference sequence). Trimming at V came to 1 base and at J to 5 bases, leaving 4 bases not matched to a gene. This CDR3 contains 16 residues. CDR3 in DNA: TGTGCCAGCAGCTTAGAACCTAGCGGGAGTACCGGGGAGCTGTTTTTT. It is translated as CASSLEPSGSTGELFF. Full variable domain (remainder filled in from reference TRBV7-9 and TRBJ2-2): DTGVSQNPRHKITKRGQNVTFRCDPISEHNRLYWYRQTLGQGPEFLTYFQNEAQLEKSRLLSDRFSAERPKGSFSTLEIQRTEQGDSAMYLCASSLEPSGSTGELFFGEGSRLTVL.

The J gene is TRBJ1-2, the V gene TRBV19; unclear D gene. In germline, CDR1 is LNHDA, CDR2 SQIVND (reference sequence). This CDR3 contains 14 residues. V lost 9 bases and J 2 bases, leaving 16 bases between the germline ends. CDR3 amino acids: CASLSSPGNYGYTF. CDR3 nucleotides: TGTGCCAGCCTTTCATCGCCGGGGAACTATGGCTACACCTTC.

The V call is TRBV6-6, the J call TRBJ2-1, with unresolved D. CDR1 is MNHNY, CDR2 SVGAGI, per germline (reference sequence). Deletions cut 6 bases from V and 6 bases from J, with 15 bases between. There are 14 residues in the CDR3. This CDR3 reads CASSPDGRPNEQFF. The CDR3 DNA reads as TGTGCCAGCAGCCCCGATGGGCGCCCCAATGAGCAGTTCTTC.

Turning to this clone: This specimen includes other DNA sequences encoding the same CDR3. The chain is built from TRBV5-1 and TRBJ2-2; D is uncertain. V was cut by 3 bases and J by 6 bases, with 12 bases left in between. Germline-derived CDR1 and CDR2 are SGHRS and YFSETQ. The CDR3 is made up of 14 amino acids. The CDR3 sequence is CASSSGRGAGELFF. DNA of the CDR3: TGCGCCAGCAGCTCCGGACGTGGGGCCGGGGAGCTGTTTTTT.

Worth noting for this clone: This specimen includes other DNA sequences encoding the same CDR3. This chain uses TRBV19 with TRBJ2-7, with a weak D call TRBD2 (5 bases). The CDR3 consists of 13 residues. Germline lookup yields CDR1 LNHDA and CDR2 SQIVND (reference sequence). V was trimmed by 1 base and J by 1 base, leaving 5 bases between them. This CDR3 reads CASSIGGSYEQYF. The CDR3 DNA follows: TGTGCCAGTAGTATAGGAGGGTCCTACGAGCAGTACTTC.

J is TRBJ2-1 and V is TRBV5-1; D uncertain. V lost 5 bases and J lost 3, with 3 bases in between. CDR3 length: 11 residues. Germline assignment: CDR1 SGHRS and CDR2 YFSETQ. DNA of the CDR3: TGCGCCAGCAGACTCTACAATGAGCAGTTCTTC. Translation: CASRLYNEQFF. The full variable domain, completed using reference TRBV5-1 and TRBJ2-1, is KAGVTQTPRYLIKTRGQQVTLSCSPISGHRSVSWYQQTPGQGLQFLFEYFSETQRNKGNFPGRFSGRQFSNSRSEMNVSTLELGDSALYLCASRLYNEQFFGPGTRLTVL.

As to this clone: The sample contains more than one DNA sequence encoding this CDR3. The V call is TRBV9, the J call TRBJ2-7; D is unresolved. V lost 0 bases, J lost 4 bases, and 11 bases lay in between. Per germline, CDR1 SGDLS and CDR2 YYNGEE. The CDR3 has 14 residues. This CDR3 reads CASSVEGSPYEQYF. The DNA of the CDR3 is TGTGCCAGCAGCGTAGAGGGCAGCCCATACGAGCAGTACTTC.

Points on this clone: Other DNA variants within this sample encode the same CDR3. The rearrangement uses TRBV10-3 and TRBJ1-5; D not certain. CDR1 and CDR2 (germline): ENHRY, SYGVKD. CDR3 length equals 13 residues. The V end lost 4 bases, the J end lost 7 bases, and 11 bases lay between the germline ends. CDR3 protein: CAISGGINQPQHF. As DNA, the CDR3 is TGTGCCATCAGTGGGGGAATTAACCAGCCCCAGCATTTT.

V gene TRBV10-3 combines with J gene TRBJ2-5, with D possibly being TRBD1 (6 bases). The CDR3 consists of 15 residues. CDR1 and CDR2 (germline): ENHRY, SYGVKD. The V end lost 3 bases, the J end lost 5 bases, and 16 bases lay between the germline ends. The DNA for the CDR3 is TGTGCCATCAGTGATCCGTACAGGGTGGGCGAGACCCAGTACTTC. Encoded protein: CAISDPYRVGETQYF.

The chain combines TRBV19 with TRBJ2-1; perhaps D is TRBD1 or TRBD2 (5 bases each). The CDR3 has 16 residues. Germline CDR1 is LNHDA and CDR2 is SQIVND (reference sequence). Trimming removed 3 bases from V and 4 bases from J, with 16 bases in between. CDR3 DNA: TGTGCCAGTAGTATCCGGGGCAGTTTGATTTACAATGAGCAGTTCTTC. It translates to CASSIRGSLIYNEQFF.

This chain connects TRBV18 to TRBJ2-5; D could derive from TRBD1 or TRBD2 (5 bases each). Between the trimmed V and J ends, which lost 1 base and 3 bases, there was a span of 15 bases. CDR3 size: 16 residues. Germline lookup yields CDR1 KGHSH and CDR2 LQKENI. CDR3 bases: TGTGCCAGCTCACCACTGCAGGGAATGGGGGAAGAGACCCAGTACTTC. Translated: CASSPLQGMGEETQYF.

The chain carries TRBV10-3 and TRBJ1-3, with D tentatively TRBD1 (5 bases). V was shortened by 7 bases and J by 0 bases, with 13 bases between the two germline ends. The CDR3 spans 15 residues. Germline-derived CDR1 and CDR2 are ENHRY and SYGVKD. The CDR3 bases are TGTGCCATCACCCCCGACAGCTCCTCTGGAAACACCATATATTTT. This codes for CAITPDSSSGNTIYF.